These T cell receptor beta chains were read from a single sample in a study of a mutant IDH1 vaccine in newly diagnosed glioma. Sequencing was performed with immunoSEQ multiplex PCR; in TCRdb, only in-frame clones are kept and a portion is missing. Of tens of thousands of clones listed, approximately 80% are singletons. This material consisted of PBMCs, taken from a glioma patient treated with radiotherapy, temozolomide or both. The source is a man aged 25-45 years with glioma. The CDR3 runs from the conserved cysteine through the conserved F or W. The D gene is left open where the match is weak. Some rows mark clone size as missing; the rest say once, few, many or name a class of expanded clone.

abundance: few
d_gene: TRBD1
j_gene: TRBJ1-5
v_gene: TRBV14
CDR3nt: TGTGCCAGCAGCCAAGATGAGAGGACAGGGGATAGCAATCAGCCCCAGCATTTT
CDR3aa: CASSQDERTGDSNQPQHF

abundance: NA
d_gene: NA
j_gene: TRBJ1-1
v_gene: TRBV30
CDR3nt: TGTGCCTGGAGTATCGGGGGGGGGATGAACACTGAAGCTTTCTTT
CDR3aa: CAWSIGGGMNTEAFF

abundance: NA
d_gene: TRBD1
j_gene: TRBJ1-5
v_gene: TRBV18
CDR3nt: TGTGCCAGCTCACCAAAGACAGGGATATATCAGCCCCAGCATTTT
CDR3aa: CASSPKTGIYQPQHF

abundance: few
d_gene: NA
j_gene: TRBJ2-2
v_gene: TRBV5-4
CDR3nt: TGTGCCAGCAGTCCGCTCACCGGGGAGCTGTTTTTT
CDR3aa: CASSPLTGELFF

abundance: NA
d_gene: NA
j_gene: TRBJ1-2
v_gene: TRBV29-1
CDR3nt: TGCAGCGTTGAGGAAAGGGTGGGCTATGGCTACACCTTC
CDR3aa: CSVEERVGYGYTF

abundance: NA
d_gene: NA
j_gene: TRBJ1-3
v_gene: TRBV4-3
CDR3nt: TGCGCCAGCAGCCAAGATCCCCCGGCAGGCCGAAACACCATATATTTT
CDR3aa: CASSQDPPAGRNTIYF

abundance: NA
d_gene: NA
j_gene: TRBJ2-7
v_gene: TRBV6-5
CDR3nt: TGTGCCAGCAGTCCGGTCGGGGCCCGTTCCTACGAGCAGTACTTC
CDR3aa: CASSPVGARSYEQYF

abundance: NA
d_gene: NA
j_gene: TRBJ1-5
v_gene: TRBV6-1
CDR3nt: TGTGCCAGCAGTGAGGGGGATTATAGCAATCAGCCCCAGCATTTT
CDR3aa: CASSEGDYSNQPQHF

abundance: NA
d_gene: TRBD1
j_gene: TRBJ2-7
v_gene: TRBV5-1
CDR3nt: TGCGCCAGCAGCGGTGGGACAGGGGGGCACGAGCAGTACTTC
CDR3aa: CASSGGTGGHEQYF

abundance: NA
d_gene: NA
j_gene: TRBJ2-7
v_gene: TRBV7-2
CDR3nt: TGTGCCAGCAGCTTAGGGGAAAAGCTTATAAACAGGGTCCCCTACGAGCAGTACTTC
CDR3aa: CASSLGEKLINRVPYEQYF

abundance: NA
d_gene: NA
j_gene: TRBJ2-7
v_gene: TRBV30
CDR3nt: TGTGCCTGGAGTGCCTACTCCACCTACGAGCAGTACTTC
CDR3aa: CAWSAYSTYEQYF

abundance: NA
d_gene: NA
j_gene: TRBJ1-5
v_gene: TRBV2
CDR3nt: TGTGCCAGCAGTGAAGACAGTTGGAATCAGCCCCAGCATTTT
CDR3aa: CASSEDSWNQPQHF

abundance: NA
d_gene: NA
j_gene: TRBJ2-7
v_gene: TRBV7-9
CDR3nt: TGTGCCAGCAGCTTAGTCTCAGGAGAGGCCTACGAGCAGTACTTC
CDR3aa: CASSLVSGEAYEQYF

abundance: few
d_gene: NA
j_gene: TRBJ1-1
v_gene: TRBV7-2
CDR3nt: TGTGCCAGCAGCTTAATACAGCTTACTGAAGCTTTCTTT
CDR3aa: CASSLIQLTEAFF

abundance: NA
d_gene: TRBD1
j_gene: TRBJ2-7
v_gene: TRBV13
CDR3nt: TGTGCCAGCAGCTATACCGGGACAGGGGAGTCCGAGCAGTACTTC
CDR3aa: CASSYTGTGESEQYF

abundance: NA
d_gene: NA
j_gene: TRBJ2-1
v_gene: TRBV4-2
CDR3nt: TGTGCCAGCAGCCAGGATTCGGGACGGAAAATTAACAATGAGCAGTTCTTC
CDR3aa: CASSQDSGRKINNEQFF

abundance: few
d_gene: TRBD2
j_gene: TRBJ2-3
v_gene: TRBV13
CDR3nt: TGTGCCAGCAGCTTAGGCCTTCAGGGACTAGCGGGGTCTACCTGGGGGGATACGCAGTATTTT
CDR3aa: CASSLGLQGLAGSTWGDTQYF

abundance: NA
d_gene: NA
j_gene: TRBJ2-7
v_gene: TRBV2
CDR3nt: TGTGCCAGCAGTGGGGAGGCGTACGAGCAGTACTTC
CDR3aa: CASSGEAYEQYF

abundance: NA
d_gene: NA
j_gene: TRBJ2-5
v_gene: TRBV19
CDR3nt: TGTGCCAGTAGTATTGGTCCGGACTCCCACCAAGAGACCCAGTACTTC
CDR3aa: CASSIGPDSHQETQYF

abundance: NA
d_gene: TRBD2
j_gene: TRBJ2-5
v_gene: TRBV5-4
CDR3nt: TGTGCCAGCGGTCTAGCGGGACTCTACCAAGAGACCCAGTACTTC
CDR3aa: CASGLAGLYQETQYF

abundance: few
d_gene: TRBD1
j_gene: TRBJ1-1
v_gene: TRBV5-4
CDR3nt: TGTGCCAGCAGCGAAGGGACAGGTCAGAACACTGAAGCTTTCTTT
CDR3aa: CASSEGTGQNTEAFF

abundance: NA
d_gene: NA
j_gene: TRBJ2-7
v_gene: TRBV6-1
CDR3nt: TGTGCCAGCAGTGAAGGCGGGACACGAATACCCTACGAGCAGTACTTC
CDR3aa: CASSEGGTRIPYEQYF

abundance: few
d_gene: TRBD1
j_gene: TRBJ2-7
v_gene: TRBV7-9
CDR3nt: TGTGCCAGCAACACAGGGGGCTACGAGCAGTACTTC
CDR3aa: CASNTGGYEQYF

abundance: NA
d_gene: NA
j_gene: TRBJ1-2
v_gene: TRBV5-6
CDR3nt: TGTGCCAGCAGCTTGGCGGGGGGCTACACCTTC
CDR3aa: CASSLAGGYTF

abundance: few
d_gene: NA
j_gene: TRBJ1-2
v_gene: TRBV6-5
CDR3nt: TGTGCCAGCCCGCGACAGGAGCCCCTAGGTTATGGCTACACCTTC
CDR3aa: CASPRQEPLGYGYTF

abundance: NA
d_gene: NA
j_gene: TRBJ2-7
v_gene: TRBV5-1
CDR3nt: TGCGCCAGCAGCTTGGTCTCCAAGGGAGCTTACGAGCAGTACTTC
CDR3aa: CASSLVSKGAYEQYF

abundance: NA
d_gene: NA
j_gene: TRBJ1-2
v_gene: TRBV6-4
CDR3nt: TGTGCCAGCAGAAAAGACAGCAACTATGGCTACACCTTC
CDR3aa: CASRKDSNYGYTF